These 27 T cell receptor beta chains originate from one sample sequenced in a study of T cells in Graves' hyperthyroidism and ophthalmopathy. TCR beta CDR3 region amplification was performed from RNA transcripts. HTBI primers were employed in a first-round RT-PCR of the TCR CDR3. TCRdb redid the calling of the multiplex PCR reads with MiXCR, one entry per CDR3 protein. This sample has around 440,000 distinct CDR3 sequences; roughly 14% occur once, and the top ten carry approximately 8%. Sequencing used blood. The receptor source for this set is a woman in her late teens or twenties with Graves' hyperthyroidism.

The chain joins TRBV4-1 to TRBJ2-3; 8 positions match TRBD2. Trimming removed 2 bases from V and 0 bases from J; junction bases left unmatched: 7. Germline V lookup: CDR1 MGHRA, CDR2 YSYEKL. This CDR3 comprises 17 residues. CDR3 loop: CASSQLVVAGSTDTQYF. The CDR3 DNA sequence: TGCGCCAGCAGCCAACTTGTGGTAGCGGGAAGCACAGATACGCAGTATTTT.

This clonotype was found many times. The chain employs TRBV12-3 or TRBV12-4 and TRBJ1-2; D is undetermined. There are 11 residues in the CDR3. V lost 6 bases to trimming and J lost 3 bases, with 5 bases between them. The CDR3 DNA reads TGTGCCAGCAGGAAGGACTATGGCTACACCTTC. The encoded protein is CASRKDYGYTF.

On this clonotype itself: A much larger clonotype is one base distant, so this may be a read error. J is TRBJ2-5 and V is TRBV3-1, with 9 bases lining up with TRBD1. V gave up 6 bases and J gave up 4 bases; unmatched junction bases: 9. The CDR3 contains 15 residues. From germline, CDR1 is LGHDT and CDR2 YNNKEL (reference sequence). The CDR3 sequence: CASSPDRGIGETQYF. CDR3 DNA: TGTGCCAGCAGTCCCGACAGGGGGATAGGAGAGACCCAGTACTTC.

The table lists this clonotype with many counts. The gene calls are TRBV29-1 and TRBJ2-1, with 10 nucleotides matching TRBD2. Trimming removed 8 bases from V and 9 bases from J; junction bases left unmatched: 28. The length of the CDR3 is 19 residues. CDR1 is SQVTM and CDR2 is ANQGSEA in the germline V gene. This chain's CDR3 is CSPPKPPLLAGVSRGEQFF. The CDR3 DNA is TGCAGCCCCCCGAAGCCCCCCCTCCTAGCGGGGGTTTCTCGGGGTGAGCAGTTCTTC.

This clonotype showed up many times. This sequence joins TRBV29-1 and TRBJ2-7; 9 bases line up with TRBD1. V lost 4 bases to trimming and J lost 5 bases; unmatched junction nucleotides: 9. The CDR3 loop spans 14 amino acids. Germline V gene data show CDR1 as SQVTM and CDR2 as ANQGSEA. For the CDR3, the DNA is TGCAGCGTTGGGTTGGGGGGACAGGGTAACGAGCAGTACTTC. This gives the protein CSVGLGGQGNEQYF.

This clonotype was counted ten times or more. The CDR3 is CASSYRGKGQPQHF. The CDR3, as DNA: TGTGCCAGCAGTTACAGGGGGAAGGGTCAGCCCCAGCATTTT. This chain joins TRBV27 and TRBJ1-5, with 8 bases that match TRBD1. The germline CDR1 and CDR2 sequences are MNHEY and SMNVEV (reference sequence). CDR3 length equals 14 residues. V was clipped by 4 bases and J by 6 bases; unmatched bases: 5.

Many counts were recorded for this clonotype. The chain combines TRBV12-3 or TRBV12-4 with TRBJ1-2, with 8 bases matching TRBD1. This CDR3 is 15 amino acids long. J gave up 2 bases and V 5 bases, and 7 bases lay outside the gene matches. The CDR3 sequence is CASSPDRGGNYGYTF. The CDR3 nucleotides are TGTGCCAGCAGTCCCGACAGGGGTGGGAACTATGGCTACACCTTC.

The chain employs TRBV5-1 and TRBJ2-2, with D hard to call. Germline assignment: CDR1 SGHRS and CDR2 YFSETQ. Trimming cost V 0 bases and J 3 bases, with 9 bases left between them. The CDR3 is 15 amino acids. The CDR3 here is CASSLGSSDTGELFF. CDR3 sequence (DNA): TGCGCCAGCAGCTTGGGAAGCAGTGACACCGGGGAGCTGTTTTTT.

This clonotype was picked up many times. The J gene is TRBJ1-2, the V gene TRBV27; 7 bases are a match to TRBD1. V dropped 2 bases and J dropped 8; count of bases not matched to a gene: 5. The CDR3 spans 13 residues. The germline V gene has CDR1 MNHEY and CDR2 SMNVEV (reference sequence). CDR3 bases: TGTGCCAGCAGTTTAGACAGGGCGGTGGGCTACACCTTC. Translated: CASSLDRAVGYTF.

The table lists this clonotype with many counts. V usage is TRBV27 and J usage is TRBJ2-5; D unresolved. This CDR3 has 17 residues. The germline V gene encodes CDR1 MNHEY and CDR2 SMNVEV (reference sequence). V lost 5 bases to trimming and J lost 5 bases, with 24 bases between them. The CDR3 DNA reads TGTGCCAGCAGTCCCTTTTTAACCCTAGAGCTGTGGGAGACCCAGTACTTC. This codes for CASSPFLTLELWETQYF.

The sample holds many counts of this clonotype. The rearrangement joins TRBV5-5 to TRBJ1-3, with D possibly matching TRBD1 (5 bases). V gave up 3 bases and J gave up 4 bases, with 11 bases separating them. The germline gives CDR1 SGHKS, CDR2 YYEKEE (reference sequence). This CDR3 spans 14 amino acids. The CDR3 loop reads CASSWGRAGNTIYF. The CDR3 bases are TGTGCCAGCAGCTGGGGCAGGGCAGGAAACACCATATATTTT.

In regard to this clonotype: One base away lies a much larger clone, so this may be a sequencing read error. V is TRBV12-3 or TRBV12-4 and J is TRBJ1-2, with TRBD1 matching 8 bases. The CDR3 totals 14 residues. CDR3 sequence: CAGSFDRGISGYTF. The CDR3 DNA reads TGTGCCGGCAGTTTCGACAGGGGTATATCTGGCTACACCTTC.

This clonotype was counted ten times or more. Here the CDR3 reads CASSRLRGKNTEAFF. CDR3 DNA sequence: TGTGCCAGCAGTCGGCTCCGGGGAAAGAACACTGAAGCTTTCTTT. The V and J genes are TRBV2 and TRBJ1-1, with D hard to call. CDR3 size: 15 residues. Germline CDR1 reads SNHLY; CDR2 reads FYNNEI. The ends were cut back, 5 bases at V and 1 base at J, with 14 bases in the middle.

This clonotype was seen ten or more times. One junction end disagrees with the germline gene, perhaps due to a read error. The chain joins TRBV7-7 to TRBJ2-7, with 9 nucleotides matching TRBD2. The CDR3 is 15 amino acids. CDR1 and CDR2 (germline): SSHAT, FNYEAQ (reference sequence). CDR3 protein: CASSRGSGSLHEQYF. For the CDR3, the DNA is TGTGCTAGCAGCCGAGGTAGCGGGAGTCTCCACGAGCAGTACTTC.

Worth noting for this clonotype: Because it lacks the conserved phenylalanine or tryptophan at the end, this CDR3 is likely a read error. The rearrangement joins TRBV12-3 or TRBV12-4 to TRBJ2-7; no firm D call. With 6 bases removed from V and 0 bases from J, the gap between germline ends came to 12 bases. There are 14 residues in the CDR3. In DNA, the CDR3 is TGTGCCAGCAGCGAAGAGCTGGGCTCCTACGAGCAGTACCTC. The encoded protein is CASSEELGSYEQYL.

This clonotype was observed many times. The gene calls are TRBV7-2 and TRBJ2-1; 10 nucleotides match TRBD2. The CDR3 is made up of 15 amino acids. V was clipped by 5 bases and J by 5 bases; unmatched bases: 6. The germline V gene has CDR1 SGHTA and CDR2 FQGNSA. The CDR3 region is CASSPTSGLHNEQFF. In DNA form, the CDR3 reads TGTGCCAGCAGCCCGACTAGCGGGCTCCACAATGAGCAGTTCTTC.

This clonotype was counted only a few times. The gene calls are TRBV19 and TRBJ1-2; D possibly corresponds to TRBD1 (5 bases). Germline lookup yields CDR1 LNHDA and CDR2 SQIVND (reference sequence). The CDR3 length is 13 residues. Trimming removed 0 bases at V and 6 bases at J, with 8 bases between. The CDR3 loop reads CASSIERRDGYTF. CDR3 sequence (DNA): TGTGCCAGTAGTATAGAACGCAGGGATGGCTACACCTTC.

This clonotype was found many times. This chain's CDR3 is CASSQDREGEEKLFF. The CDR3 bases are TGTGCCAGCAGCCAGGACAGGGAGGGAGAAGAAAAACTGTTTTTT. The J gene is TRBJ1-4, the V gene TRBV7-8; 8 bases align to TRBD1. The CDR3 extends over 15 amino acids. V lost 5 bases and J lost 8; bases outside the gene matches: 10. CDR1 and CDR2 from the germline V gene are SGHVS and FQNEAQ.

This clonotype was picked up many times. The V call is TRBV11-1, the J call TRBJ2-1; 8 bases are a match to TRBD1. V trimming: 7 bases; J trimming: 4 bases; junction bases outside the gene matches: 9. Germline CDR1 reads SGHAT; CDR2 reads FQDESV (reference sequence). The CDR3 consists of 15 residues. In nucleotides, the CDR3 is TGTGCCAGCACCCTTGACAGGGGACGGTACAATGAGCAGTTCTTC. Translation gives CASTLDRGRYNEQFF.

Note on this clonotype: This may be a read error, as it is one base from a much larger clone. The chain uses TRBV11-1 and TRBJ2-5; D is perhaps TRBD2 (6 bases). V was trimmed by 8 bases and J by 4 bases, leaving 8 bases between them. The germline V gene has CDR1 SGHAT and CDR2 FQDESV (reference sequence). The length of the CDR3 is 11 residues. CDR3 nucleotides: TGTGCCAGCGAACTAGCAGAGACCCAGTACTTC. Translated: CASELAETQYF.

This sequence joins TRBV9 and TRBJ2-6, with D unclear. V lost 3 bases, J lost 1 base, and 8 bases lay in between. Germline lookup yields CDR1 SGDLS and CDR2 YYNGEE. The length of the CDR3 is 15 residues. DNA for the CDR3: TGTGCCAGCAGCGCCCTAGGGTCTGGGGCCAACGTCCTGACTTTC. Its protein is CASSALGSGANVLTF.

This clonotype was counted at least ten times. V usage is TRBV28 and J usage is TRBJ2-2, with 10 bases matching TRBD2. This CDR3 has 15 amino acids. V trimming: 5 bases; J trimming: 6 bases; junction bases outside the gene matches: 6. Looked up from germline, CDR1 is MDHEN and CDR2 is SYDVKM. The CDR3 bases are TGTGCCAGCAGTCCTAGCGGGGGAGGACCCGGGGAGCTGTTTTTT. Amino acids: CASSPSGGGPGELFF.

There are many counts of this clonotype. The chain is built from TRBV20-1 and TRBJ1-1; possible D gene TRBD1, 6 bases. V was trimmed by 2 bases and J by 0 bases, leaving 19 bases between them. CDR3 length: 17 amino acids. In germline, CDR1 is DFQATT, CDR2 SNEGSKA (reference sequence). CDR3 protein: CSARSEKSDSLNTEAFF. The CDR3 region has the DNA TGCAGTGCTAGATCCGAAAAGTCGGACAGCCTGAACACTGAAGCTTTCTTT.

This clonotype came up many times. The chain employs TRBV28 and TRBJ1-5; D gene uncertain. The V gene lost 6 bases and the J gene lost 1 base, with 16 bases spanning the gap. Germline-derived CDR1 and CDR2 are MDHEN and SYDVKM. The CDR3 totals 16 residues. The CDR3 DNA is TGTGCCAGCAGCCACCAATTCCAAGGCAGCAATCAGCCCCAGCATTTT. It is translated as CASSHQFQGSNQPQHF.

V is TRBV9 and J is TRBJ2-7; tentative D call: TRBD1 (7 bases). Germline V gene sequence: CDR1 SGDLS, CDR2 YYNGEE. The V end lost 0 bases, the J end lost 3 bases, and 13 bases lay between the germline ends. The CDR3 is 15 residues long. The CDR3, as DNA: TGTGCCAGCAGCGTAGGGGGCCAGGGGGGCTACGAGCAGTACTTC. This encodes CASSVGGQGGYEQYF.

This clonotype was counted only a few times. V usage is TRBV7-2 and J usage is TRBJ2-3; possibly TRBD2 for D (7 bases). Germline values: CDR1 SGHTA, CDR2 FQGNSA. V gave up 6 bases and J gave up 4 bases, with 17 bases separating them. The CDR3 is 15 residues long. The CDR3 protein is CASRIGGGSADTQYF. The CDR3 DNA reads as TGTGCCAGCAGAATAGGGGGGGGTAGCGCAGATACGCAGTATTTT.

Concerning this clonotype itself: A much larger clone lies a single base off, so this may be a read error. Written as DNA, the CDR3 is TGCACCAGCAGCCCGCTAGCGGGAGGGATGGCTGAGCAGTTCTTC. It codes for CTSSPLAGGMAEQFF. The chain joins TRBV5-1 to TRBJ2-1; 12 bases are a match to TRBD2. The length of the CDR3 is 15 residues. From germline, CDR1 is SGHRS and CDR2 YFSETQ.